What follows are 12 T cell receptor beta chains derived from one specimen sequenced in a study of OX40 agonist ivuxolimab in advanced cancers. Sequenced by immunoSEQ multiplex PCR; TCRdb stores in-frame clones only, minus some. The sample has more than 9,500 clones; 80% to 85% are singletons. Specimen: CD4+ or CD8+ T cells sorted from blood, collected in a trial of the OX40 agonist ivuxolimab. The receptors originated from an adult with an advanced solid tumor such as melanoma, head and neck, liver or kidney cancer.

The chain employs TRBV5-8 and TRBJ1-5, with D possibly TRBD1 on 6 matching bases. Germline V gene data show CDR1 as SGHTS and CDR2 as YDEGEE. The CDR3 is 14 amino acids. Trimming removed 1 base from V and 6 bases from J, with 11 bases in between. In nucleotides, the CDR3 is TGTGCCAGCAGCTTGAGGGGGAATGTTCAGCCCCAGCATTTT. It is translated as CASSLRGNVQPQHF.

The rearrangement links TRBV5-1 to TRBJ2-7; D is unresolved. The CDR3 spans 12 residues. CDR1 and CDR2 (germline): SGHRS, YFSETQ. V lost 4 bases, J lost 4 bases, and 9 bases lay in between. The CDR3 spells CASSKDPYEQYF. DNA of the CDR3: TGCGCCAGCAGCAAAGATCCATACGAGCAGTACTTC.

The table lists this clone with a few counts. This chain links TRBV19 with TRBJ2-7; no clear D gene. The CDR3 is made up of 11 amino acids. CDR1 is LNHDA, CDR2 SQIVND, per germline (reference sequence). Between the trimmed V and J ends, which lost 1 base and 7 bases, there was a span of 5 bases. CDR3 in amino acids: CASSIGAEQYF. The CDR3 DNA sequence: TGTGCCAGTAGTATAGGGGCGGAGCAGTACTTC.

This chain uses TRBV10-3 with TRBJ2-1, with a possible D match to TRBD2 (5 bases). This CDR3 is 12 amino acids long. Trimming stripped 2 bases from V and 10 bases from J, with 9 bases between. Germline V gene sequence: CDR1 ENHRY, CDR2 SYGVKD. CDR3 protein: CAISEVSDEQFF. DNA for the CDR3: TGTGCCATCAGTGAGGTTAGCGACGAGCAGTTCTTC.

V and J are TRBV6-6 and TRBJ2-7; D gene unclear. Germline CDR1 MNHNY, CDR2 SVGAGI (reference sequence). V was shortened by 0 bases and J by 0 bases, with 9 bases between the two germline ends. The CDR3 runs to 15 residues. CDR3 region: CASSYSLDSSYEQYF. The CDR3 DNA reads TGTGCCAGCAGTTACTCGCTGGATTCCTCCTACGAGCAGTACTTC.

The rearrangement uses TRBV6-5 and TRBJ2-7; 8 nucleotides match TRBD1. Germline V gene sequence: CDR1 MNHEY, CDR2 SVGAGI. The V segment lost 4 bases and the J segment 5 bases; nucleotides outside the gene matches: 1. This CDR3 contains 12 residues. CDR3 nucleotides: TGTGCCAGCAGTTCGACAGGGGACGAGCAGTACTTC. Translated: CASSSTGDEQYF.

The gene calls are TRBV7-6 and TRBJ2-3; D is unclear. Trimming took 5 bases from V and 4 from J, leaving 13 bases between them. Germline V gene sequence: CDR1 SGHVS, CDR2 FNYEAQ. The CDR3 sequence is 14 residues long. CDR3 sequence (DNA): TGTGCCAGCAGCCCAAGACCAGGCGCAGATACGCAGTATTTT. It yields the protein CASSPRPGADTQYF.

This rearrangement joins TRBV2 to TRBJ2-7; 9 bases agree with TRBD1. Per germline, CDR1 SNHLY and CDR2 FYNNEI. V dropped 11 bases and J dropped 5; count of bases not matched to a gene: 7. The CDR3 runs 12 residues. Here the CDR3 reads CAGTGGADEQYF. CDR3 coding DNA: TGTGCCGGAACAGGGGGCGCGGACGAGCAGTACTTC.

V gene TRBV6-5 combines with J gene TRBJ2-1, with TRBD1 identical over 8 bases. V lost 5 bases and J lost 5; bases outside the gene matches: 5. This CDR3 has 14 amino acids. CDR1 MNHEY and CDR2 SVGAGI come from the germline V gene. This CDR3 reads CASSALTGDNEQFF. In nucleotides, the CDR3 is TGTGCCAGCAGTGCCCTGACAGGGGACAATGAGCAGTTCTTC.

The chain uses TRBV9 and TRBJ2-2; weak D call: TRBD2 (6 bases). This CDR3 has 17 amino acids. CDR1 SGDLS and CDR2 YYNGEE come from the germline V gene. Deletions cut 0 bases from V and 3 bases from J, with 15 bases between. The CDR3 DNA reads TGTGCCAGCAGCGTAGATCACGCCGGGGAGGACACCGGGGAGCTGTTTTTT. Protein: CASSVDHAGEDTGELFF.

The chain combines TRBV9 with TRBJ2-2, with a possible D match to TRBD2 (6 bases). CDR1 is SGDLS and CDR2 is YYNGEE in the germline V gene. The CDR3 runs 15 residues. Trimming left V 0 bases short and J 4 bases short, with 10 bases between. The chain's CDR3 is CASSVEGLGTGELFF. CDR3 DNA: TGTGCCAGCAGCGTAGAGGGACTTGGCACCGGGGAGCTGTTTTTT.

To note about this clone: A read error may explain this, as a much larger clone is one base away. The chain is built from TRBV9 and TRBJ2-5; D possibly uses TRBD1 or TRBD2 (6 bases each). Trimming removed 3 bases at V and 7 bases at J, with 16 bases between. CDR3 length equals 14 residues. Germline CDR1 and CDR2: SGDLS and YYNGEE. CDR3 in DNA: TGTGCCAGCAGCGAAGGAGGGGGTTCAGGGACCCAGTACTTC. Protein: CASSEGGGSGTQYF.